This T cell receptor beta chain was profiled in a study of T cell clusters in autoimmune cytopenias. Judged by frequency, this clonotype is medium-sized. What it binds is not known. The CDR3 loop spans 15 amino acids. Germline V gene lookup returns CDR1 SGHDT and CDR2 YYEEEE. TRB rearrangements were amplified by touch-down multiplex PCR with mixed TRB-A/B primers. TCRdb reprocessed the multiplex PCR reads, with one entry per CDR3 protein and no DNA. The sample features some 4,000 distinct CDR3 sequences, with 10% to 12% in its top ten. General study points: A dominant lymphoma-associated repertoire apparently masked the cluster-lack signature in secondary cytopenia versus chronic lymphocytic leukemia. TRB repertoire shifts in secondary cytopenia and chronic lymphocytic leukemia mostly reflected lymphoma, not autoimmunity.

Each sample's input was around 250 ng genomic DNA, some 40,000 genome equivalents. The same sample was also studied in work on T cell repertoires in aging, cancer and after chemotherapy. This second study notes: Age-matched healthy donors had significantly more diverse, less clonal blood TCR repertoires than untreated cancer patients.

The chain links TRBV5-6 to TRBJ1-3. What was sequenced was peripheral blood. This receptor was obtained from a human donor in good health. The CDR3 protein is CASSLGIHSGNTIYF.